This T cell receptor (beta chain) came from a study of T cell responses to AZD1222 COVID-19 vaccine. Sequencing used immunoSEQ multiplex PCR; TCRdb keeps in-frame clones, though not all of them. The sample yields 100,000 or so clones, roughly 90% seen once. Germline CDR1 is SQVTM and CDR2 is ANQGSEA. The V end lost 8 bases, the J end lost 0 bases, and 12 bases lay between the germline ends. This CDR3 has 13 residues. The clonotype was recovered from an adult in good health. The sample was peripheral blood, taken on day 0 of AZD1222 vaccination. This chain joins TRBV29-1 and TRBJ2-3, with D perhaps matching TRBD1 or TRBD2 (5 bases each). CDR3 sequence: CSLRDPSTDTQYF. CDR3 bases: TGCAGCCTCCGGGACCCGAGCACAGATACGCAGTATTTT.